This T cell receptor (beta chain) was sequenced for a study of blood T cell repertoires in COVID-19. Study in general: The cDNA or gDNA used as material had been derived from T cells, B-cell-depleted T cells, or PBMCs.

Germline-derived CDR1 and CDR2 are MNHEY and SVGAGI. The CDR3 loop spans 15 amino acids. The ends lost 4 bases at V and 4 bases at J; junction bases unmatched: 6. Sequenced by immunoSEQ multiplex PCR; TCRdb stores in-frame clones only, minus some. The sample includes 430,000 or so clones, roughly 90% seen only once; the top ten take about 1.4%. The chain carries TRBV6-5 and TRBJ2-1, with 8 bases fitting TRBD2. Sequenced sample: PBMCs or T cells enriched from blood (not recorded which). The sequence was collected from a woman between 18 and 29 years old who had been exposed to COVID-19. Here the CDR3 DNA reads TGTGCCAGCAGTTCCGGGGGGGCGGGATACAATGAGCAGTTCTTC. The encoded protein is CASSSGGAGYNEQFF.